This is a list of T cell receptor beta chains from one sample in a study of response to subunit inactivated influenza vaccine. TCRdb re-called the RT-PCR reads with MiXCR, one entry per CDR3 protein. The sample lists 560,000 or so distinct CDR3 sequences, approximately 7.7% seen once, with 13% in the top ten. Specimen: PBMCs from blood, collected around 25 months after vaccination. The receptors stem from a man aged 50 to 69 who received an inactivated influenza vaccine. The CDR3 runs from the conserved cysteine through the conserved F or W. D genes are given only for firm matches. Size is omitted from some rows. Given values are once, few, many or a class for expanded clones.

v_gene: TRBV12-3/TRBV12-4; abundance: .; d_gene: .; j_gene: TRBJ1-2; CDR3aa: CASSLASTGRSYGYTF; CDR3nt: TGTGCCAGCAGTTTAGCGTCAACAGGGCGCAGCTATGGCTACACCTTC
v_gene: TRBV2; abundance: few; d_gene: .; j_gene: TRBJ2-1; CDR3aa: CASSLAEGHEQFF; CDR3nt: TGTGCCAGTTCCCTGGCGGAGGGCCATGAGCAGTTCTTC
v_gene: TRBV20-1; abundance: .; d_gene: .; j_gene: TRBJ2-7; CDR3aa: CSARRLTHEQYF; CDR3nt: TGCAGTGCTAGACGCCTCACCCACGAGCAGTACTTC
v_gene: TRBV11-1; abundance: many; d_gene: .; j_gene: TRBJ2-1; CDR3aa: CASSPGQGYSYNEQFF; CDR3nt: TGTGCCAGCAGCCCGGGCCAGGGGTACTCCTACAATGAGCAGTTCTTC
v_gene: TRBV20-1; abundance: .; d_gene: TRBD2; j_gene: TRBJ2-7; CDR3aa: CSASLAGAEQYF; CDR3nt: TGCAGTGCTAGCCTAGCGGGAGCCGAGCAGTACTTC
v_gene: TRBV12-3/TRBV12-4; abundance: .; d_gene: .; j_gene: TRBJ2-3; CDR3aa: CATDTQYF; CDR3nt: TGTGCGACAGATACGCAGTATTTT
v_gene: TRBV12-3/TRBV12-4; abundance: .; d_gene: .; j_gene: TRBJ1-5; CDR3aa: CASSFDQNGPQHF; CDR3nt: TGTGCCAGCAGTTTTGACCAAAATGGGCCCCAGCATTTT
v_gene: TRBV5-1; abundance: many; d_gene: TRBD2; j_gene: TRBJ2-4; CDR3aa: CASSPDPGGGNIQYF; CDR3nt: TGCGCCAGCAGCCCGGATCCGGGGGGAGGAAACATTCAGTACTTC
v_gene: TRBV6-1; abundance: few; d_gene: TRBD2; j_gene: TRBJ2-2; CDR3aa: CASRRLAGGSGELFF; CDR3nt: TGTGCCAGCAGGAGACTAGCGGGGGGCTCCGGGGAGCTGTTTTTT
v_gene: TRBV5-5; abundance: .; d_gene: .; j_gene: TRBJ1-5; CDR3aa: CASTPGVQGGQPQHF; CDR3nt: TGTGCCAGCACCCCCGGGGTACAGGGTGGCCAGCCCCAGCATTTT
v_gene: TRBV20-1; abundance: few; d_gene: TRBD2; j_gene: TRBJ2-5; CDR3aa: CSAGTSGRVVETQYF; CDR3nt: TGCAGTGCTGGCACTAGCGGGAGGGTAGTAGAGACCCAGTACTTC
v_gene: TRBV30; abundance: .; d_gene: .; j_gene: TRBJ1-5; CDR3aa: CAWSRAGSNQPQHF; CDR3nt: TGTGCCTGGAGTCGGGCTGGGAGCAATCAGCCCCAGCATTTT
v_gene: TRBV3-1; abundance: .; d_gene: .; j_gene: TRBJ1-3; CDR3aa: CASSHEEVMAVGNTIYF; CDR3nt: TGTGCCAGCAGCCACGAAGAAGTTATGGCGGTTGGAAACACCATATATTTT
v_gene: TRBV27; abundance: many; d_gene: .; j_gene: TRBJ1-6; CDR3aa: CASSLNRANSPLHF; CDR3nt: TGTGCCAGCAGTTTAAACAGGGCTAATTCACCCCTCCACTTT
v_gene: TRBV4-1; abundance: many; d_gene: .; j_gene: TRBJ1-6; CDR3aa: CASSQDVRTPLHF; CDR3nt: TGCGCCAGCAGCCAAGACGTACGGACACCCCTCCACTTT
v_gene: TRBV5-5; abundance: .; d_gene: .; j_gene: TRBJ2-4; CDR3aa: CASSLEASPENIQYF; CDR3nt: TGTGCCAGCAGCTTGGAGGCCAGCCCCGAAAACATTCAGTACTTC
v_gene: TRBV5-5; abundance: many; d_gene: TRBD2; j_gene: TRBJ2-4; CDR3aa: CASSPLGGDLAKNIQYF; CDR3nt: TGTGCCAGCAGCCCCCTGGGAGGGGACCTAGCCAAAAACATTCAGTACTTC
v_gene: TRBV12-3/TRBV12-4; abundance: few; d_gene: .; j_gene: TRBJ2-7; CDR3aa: CAGAFLDEGVVDRYEQYF; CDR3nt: TGTGCCGGAGCGTTTCTAGATGAGGGGGTGGTTGATCGCTACGAGCAGTACTTC
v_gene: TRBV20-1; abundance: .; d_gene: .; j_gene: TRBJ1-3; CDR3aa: CSAKTGVGNTIYF; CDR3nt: TGCAGTGCGAAGACAGGAGTCGGGAACACCATATATTTT
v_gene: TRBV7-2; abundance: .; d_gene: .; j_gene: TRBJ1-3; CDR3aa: CASSLAWSSGNTIYF; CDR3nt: TGTGCCAGCAGCTTAGCATGGAGCTCTGGAAACACCATATATTTT
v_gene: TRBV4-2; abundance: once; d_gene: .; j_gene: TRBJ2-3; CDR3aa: CASSQDHQGRDTEYF; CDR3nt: TGTGCCAGCAGCCAAGATCATCAGGGGCGAGATACGGAGTATTTT
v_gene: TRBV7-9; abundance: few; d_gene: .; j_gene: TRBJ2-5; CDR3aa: CASSLSRGETQYF; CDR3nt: TGTGCCAGCAGCCTCTCGAGGGGGGAGACCCAGTACTTC
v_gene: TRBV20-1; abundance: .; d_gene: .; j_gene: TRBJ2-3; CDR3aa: CSATIPTGGLTDTQYF; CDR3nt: TGCAGTGCTACCATTCCTACGGGGGGCCTCACAGATACGCAGTATTTT
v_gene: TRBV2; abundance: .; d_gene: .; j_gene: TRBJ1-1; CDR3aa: CASTTTKGFGAPVTEAFF; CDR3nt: TGTGCCAGCACAACCACCAAAGGGTTTGGGGCGCCGGTCACTGAAGCTTTCTTT
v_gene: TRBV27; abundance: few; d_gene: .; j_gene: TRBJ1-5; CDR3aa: CASRPTGKGQPQHF; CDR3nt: TGTGCCAGCAGACCAACAGGGAAAGGTCAGCCCCAGCATTTT
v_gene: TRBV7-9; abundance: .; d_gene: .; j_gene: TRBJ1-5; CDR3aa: CASSLESGSNQPQHF; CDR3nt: TGTGCCAGCAGCTTAGAATCCGGGAGCAATCAGCCCCAGCATTTT
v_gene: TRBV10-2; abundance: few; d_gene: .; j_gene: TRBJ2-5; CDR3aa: CASSENYQETQYF; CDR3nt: TGCGCCAGCAGTGAGAACTACCAAGAGACCCAGTACTTC
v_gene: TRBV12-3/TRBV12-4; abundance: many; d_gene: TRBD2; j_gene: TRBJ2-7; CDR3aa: CASSPSGRGDYEQYF; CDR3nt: TGTGCCAGCAGCCCCAGCGGGCGGGGGGACTACGAGCAGTACTTC
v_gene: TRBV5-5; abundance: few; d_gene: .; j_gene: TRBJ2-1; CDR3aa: CASSFGQGRGYNEQFF; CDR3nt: TGTGCCAGCAGCTTCGGACAAGGGAGAGGCTACAATGAGCAGTTCTTC
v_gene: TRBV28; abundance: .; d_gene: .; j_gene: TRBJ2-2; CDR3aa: CASSRKGLFVGRELFF; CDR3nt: TGTGCCAGCAGCCGAAAGGGTCTTTTTGTGGGCCGGGAGCTGTTTTTT
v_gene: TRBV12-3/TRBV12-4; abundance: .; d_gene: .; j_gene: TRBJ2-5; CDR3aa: CASSLGTPQETQYF; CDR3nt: TGTGCCAGCAGTTTGGGGACTCCACAAGAGACCCAGTACTTC
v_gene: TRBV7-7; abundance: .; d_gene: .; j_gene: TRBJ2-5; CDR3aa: CASSKGLAEETQYF; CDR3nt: TGTGCCAGCAGCAAAGGCCTGGCGGAAGAGACCCAGTACTTC
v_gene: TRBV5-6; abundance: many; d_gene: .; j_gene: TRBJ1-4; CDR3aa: CASSLDQNEKLFF; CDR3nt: TGTGCCAGCAGCTTGGACCAGAATGAAAAACTGTTTTTT
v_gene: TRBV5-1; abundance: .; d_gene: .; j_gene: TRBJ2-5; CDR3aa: CASSSSSVPQTQYF; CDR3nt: TGCGCCAGCAGCTCGTCTAGCGTACCACAGACCCAGTACTTC
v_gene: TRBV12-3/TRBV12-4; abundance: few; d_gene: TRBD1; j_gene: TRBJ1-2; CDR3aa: CASSYGTGSGYGYTF; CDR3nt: TGTGCCAGCAGTTACGGGACAGGCAGCGGCTATGGCTACACCTTC
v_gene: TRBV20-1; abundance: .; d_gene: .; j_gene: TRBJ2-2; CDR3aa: CSALRLENTGELFF; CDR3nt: TGCAGTGCTTTGAGACTGGAGAACACCGGGGAGCTGTTTTTT
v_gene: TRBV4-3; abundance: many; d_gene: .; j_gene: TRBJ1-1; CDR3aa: CASRQDVGPGTEAFF; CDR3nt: TGCGCCAGCAGACAAGATGTGGGGCCGGGCACTGAAGCTTTCTTT
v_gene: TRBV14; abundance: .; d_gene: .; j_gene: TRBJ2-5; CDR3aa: CASSQCDEETQYF; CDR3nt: TGTGCCAGCAGCCAATGCGACGAAGAGACCCAGTACTTC
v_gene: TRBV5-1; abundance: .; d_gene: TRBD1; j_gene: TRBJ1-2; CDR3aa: CASSLDRVGYGYTF; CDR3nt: TGCGCCAGCAGCCTTGACAGGGTAGGCTATGGCTACACCTTC
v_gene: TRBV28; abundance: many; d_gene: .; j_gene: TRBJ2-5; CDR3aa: CASSFSDRAYGTQYF; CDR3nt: TGTGCCAGCAGTTTCAGTGATCGGGCCTATGGGACCCAGTACTTC
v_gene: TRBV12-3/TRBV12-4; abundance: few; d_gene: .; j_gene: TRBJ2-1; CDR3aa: CASSAVSAYNEQFF; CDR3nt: TGTGCCAGCAGCGCCGTCTCGGCTTACAATGAGCAGTTCTTC
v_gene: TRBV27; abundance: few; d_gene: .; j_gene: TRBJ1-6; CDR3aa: CASWTQNSPLHF; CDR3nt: TGTGCCAGTTGGACGCAGAATTCACCCCTCCACTTT
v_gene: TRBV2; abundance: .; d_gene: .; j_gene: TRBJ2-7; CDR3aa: CASTGTSYEQYF; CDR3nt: TGTGCCAGCACGGGGACATCCTACGAGCAGTACTTC